The 12 T cell receptor beta chains presented below share a single source sample, sequenced in a study of T cells after posttransplantation cyclophosphamide. Here immunoSEQ multiplex PCR was the method, and the copy in TCRdb shows in-frame clones only, minus some. The repertoire holds more than 10,000 clones, with around 81% as singletons. The specimen sequenced was memory CD4+ T cells sorted from PBMCs. These receptors were obtained from a man aged 50-59 years in good health, CMV-negative, and a related stem cell transplant donor.

Comment on this clone: One junction end does not reproduce the germline sequence, and a read error may be involved. V gene TRBV7-7 combines with J gene TRBJ2-5, with 9 bases fitting TRBD1. The germline CDR1 and CDR2 sequences are SSHAT and FNYEAQ (reference sequence). The CDR3 is 13 residues long. The CDR3 here is CASSTDRGETQYF. CDR3 bases: TGTGCTAGCAGCACGGACAGGGGTGAGACCCAGTACTTC. The whole variable domain, filled in from reference TRBV7-7 and TRBJ2-5, reads GAGVSQSPRYKVTKRGQDVTLRCDPISSHATLYWYQQALGQGPEFLTYFNYEAQPDKSGLPSDRFSAERPEGSISTLTIQRTEQRDSAMYRCASSTDRGETQYFGPGTRLLVL.

The V gene is TRBV25-1, the J gene TRBJ1-2, with 9 bases identical to TRBD1. This CDR3 has 15 amino acids. CDR1 is MGHDK and CDR2 is SYGVNS in the germline V gene. Trimming at V came to 3 bases and at J to 1 base, leaving 3 bases not matched to a gene. CDR3 coding DNA: TGTGCCAGCAGTGATTGGGGACAGGGTAACTATGGCTACACCTTC. Translated, it gives CASSDWGQGNYGYTF.

The chain recombines TRBV9 with TRBJ2-5; D is unresolved. The germline gives CDR1 SGDLS, CDR2 YYNGEE. The CDR3 is made up of 13 amino acids. V was cut by 4 bases and J by 5 bases, with 12 bases left in between. CDR3 nucleotides: TGTGCCAGCAGCCGTGACCTGAGGGAGACCCAGTACTTC. Its translation: CASSRDLRETQYF.

For this clone: Other DNA sequences from this sample encode an identical CDR3 as well. The chain recombines TRBV18 with TRBJ2-7; 13 positions match TRBD2. CDR3 length: 15 amino acids. With V trimmed by 5 bases and J by 3 bases, 4 bases remained unmatched. Germline loops: CDR1 KGHSH, CDR2 LQKENI. This chain's CDR3 is CASSRGLAGDYEQYF. Here the CDR3 DNA reads TGTGCCAGCTCAAGAGGACTAGCGGGGGACTACGAGCAGTACTTC.

The chain has TRBV5-5 and TRBJ2-1; 7 bases are shared with TRBD2. Losses at the gene ends were 7 bases for V and 8 bases for J; bases not matched to a gene: 6. Germline values: CDR1 SGHKS, CDR2 YYEKEE (reference sequence). This CDR3 has 12 residues. The CDR3 DNA sequence: TGTGCCAGCTACGCGGGAGCCGATGAGCAGTTCTTC. As protein: CASYAGADEQFF.

The V gene is TRBV4-2, the J gene TRBJ1-3; D remains unclear. The CDR3 runs 18 residues. Germline V lookup: CDR1 LGHNA, CDR2 YNFKEQ. V was cut by 0 bases and J by 0 bases, with 15 bases left in between. This CDR3 reads CASSQDWQVRRSGNTIYF. As DNA, the CDR3 is TGTGCCAGCAGCCAAGATTGGCAGGTCCGCCGCTCTGGAAACACCATATATTTT.

The gene calls are TRBV18 and TRBJ2-7, with D perhaps matching TRBD2 (5 bases). The V and J ends lost 4 bases and 3 bases respectively, with 10 bases between them. The length of the CDR3 is 13 residues. The germline CDR1 and CDR2 sequences are KGHSH and LQKENI. In DNA form, the CDR3 reads TGTGCCAGCTCACGCATTACTAGCTACGAGCAGTACTTC. This gives the protein CASSRITSYEQYF.

The genes are TRBV30 and TRBJ2-1, with 7 bases identical to TRBD1. The CDR3 is made up of 16 amino acids. Trimming at V came to 3 bases and at J to 0 bases, leaving 8 bases not matched to a gene. Germline loops: CDR1 GTSNPN, CDR2 SVGIG (reference sequence). CDR3 amino acids: CAWRPPGGSSYNEQFF. For the CDR3, the DNA is TGTGCCTGGAGGCCTCCAGGGGGAAGCTCCTACAATGAGCAGTTCTTC.

This chain joins TRBV9 and TRBJ2-3; D perhaps matches TRBD2 (5 bases). V was shortened by 0 bases and J by 1 base, with 12 bases between the two germline ends. This CDR3 has 16 residues. Germline-derived CDR1 and CDR2 are SGDLS and YYNGEE. In nucleotides, the CDR3 is TGTGCCAGCAGCGTAGGGGTGCGGGCGGGCACAGATACGCAGTATTTT. This sequence encodes CASSVGVRAGTDTQYF. Using reference TRBV9 and TRBJ2-3 for the parts outside the CDR3, the full variable domain is DSGVTQTPKHLITATGQRVTLRCSPRSGDLSVYWYQQSLDQGLQFLIQYYNGEERAKGNILERFSAQQFPDLHSELNLSSLELGDSALYFCASSVGVRAGTDTQYFGPGTRLTVL.

This chain joins TRBV2 and TRBJ2-7, with 11 bases lining up with TRBD2. V lost 6 bases and J lost 3; bases outside the gene matches: 7. The CDR3 runs 15 residues. From germline, CDR1 is SNHLY and CDR2 FYNNEI. The CDR3 reads CASRPGTSGIYEQYF. The CDR3 region has the DNA TGTGCCAGCAGACCTGGGACTAGCGGCATCTACGAGCAGTACTTC.

To note about this clone: This same CDR3 is encoded by further DNA sequences in the sample. The V call is TRBV7-2, the J call TRBJ2-3; 9 bases line up with TRBD2. J was trimmed by 4 bases and V by 1 base; bases with no gene match: 6. Germline lookup yields CDR1 SGHTA and CDR2 FQGNSA. The CDR3 loop spans 16 amino acids. This chain's CDR3 is CASSLVGGRAPDTQYF. The CDR3 DNA follows: TGTGCCAGCAGCTTAGTCGGCGGGAGGGCCCCAGATACGCAGTATTTT.

This CDR3 reads CASSSDSYGYTF. DNA for the CDR3: TGTGCCAGCAGCTCGGACTCTTATGGCTACACCTTC. The gene calls are TRBV5-4 and TRBJ1-2; D uncertain. Germline V CDR1 and CDR2: SGHNT, YYREEE (reference sequence). CDR3 length: 12 amino acids. Between the trimmed V and J ends, which lost 3 bases and 5 bases, there was a span of 8 bases.